Listed here are 8 T cell receptor beta chains from one sample, sequenced in a study of cytomegalovirus exposure and HLA in healthy donors. Primers included in the PCR were 60 Vbeta and 13 Jbeta primers. Data came from immunoSEQ multiplex PCR; TCRdb stores just in-frame clones and leaves some out. This table has over 150,000 clones, 60% to 85% appearing once. The sample was PBMCs. The receptors originated from a man between 45 and 60 years old in good health and CMV-seropositive.

The chain has TRBV7-9 and TRBJ1-2, with 9 bases matching TRBD1. The CDR3 has 13 residues. Germline loops: CDR1 SEHNR, CDR2 FQNEAQ (reference sequence). The V segment lost 6 bases and the J segment 7 bases; nucleotides outside the gene matches: 6. CDR3 nucleotides: TGTGCCAGCAGACTACAGGGGGCTGGTGGCTACACCTTC. Translated, it gives CASRLQGAGGYTF. The full variable domain, rest sourced from reference TRBV7-9 and TRBJ1-2, is DTGVSQNPRHKITKRGQNVTFRCDPISEHNRLYWYRQTLGQGPEFLTYFQNEAQLEKSRLLSDRFSAERPKGSFSTLEIQRTEQGDSAMYLCASRLQGAGGYTFGSGTRLTVV.

V and J are TRBV2 and TRBJ2-3; no clear D gene. The V gene lost 4 bases and the J gene lost 0 bases, with 5 bases spanning the gap. CDR1 SNHLY and CDR2 FYNNEI come from the germline V gene. The CDR3 runs 13 residues. CDR3 sequence: CASSGGSTDTQYF. The CDR3, as DNA: TGTGCCAGCAGTGGAGGTAGCACAGATACGCAGTATTTT.

This clone was seen only once. This chain uses TRBV28 with TRBJ1-2; D is possibly TRBD1 (6 bases). Per the germline V gene, CDR1 is MDHEN and CDR2 is SYDVKM. The CDR3 is made up of 13 amino acids. V shed 10 bases and J shed 8 bases, with 20 bases lying between them. The CDR3 DNA reads as TGTGCCACCCCGGCCGGGGGGGGCTTGGGCTACACCTTC. Its protein is CATPAGGGLGYTF.

CDR3 coding DNA: TGTGCCAGCAGCGTAGTAGGGGGGAACACTGAAGCTTTCTTT. This gives the protein CASSVVGGNTEAFF. The V and J genes are TRBV9 and TRBJ1-1, with D possibly TRBD1 on 6 matching bases. CDR3 length: 14 residues. Trimming removed 0 bases at V and 1 base at J, with 7 bases between. Germline loops: CDR1 SGDLS, CDR2 YYNGEE.

The chain is built from TRBV15 and TRBJ2-7; tentative D call: TRBD2 (5 bases). The CDR3 runs 15 residues. The V gene lost 1 base and the J gene lost 2 bases, with 12 bases spanning the gap. Per germline, CDR1 LNHNV and CDR2 YYDKDF (reference sequence). This CDR3 reads CATSRAGTGTYEQYF. The CDR3 region has the DNA TGTGCCACCAGCAGAGCCGGAACGGGAACCTACGAGCAGTACTTC. Together with reference TRBV15 and TRBJ2-7, the CDR3 gives the full variable domain: DAMVIQNPRYQVTQFGKPVTLSCSQTLNHNVMYWYQQKSSQAPKLLFHYYDKDFNNEADTPDNFQSRRPNTSFCFLDIRSPGLGDTAMYLCATSRAGTGTYEQYFGPGTRLTVT.

This chain connects TRBV7-2 to TRBJ1-2, with 10 bases matching TRBD1. The CDR3 has 16 residues. Germline V gives CDR1 SGHTA, CDR2 FQGNSA. The trim removed 1 base at V and 5 bases at J, leaving 7 bases unmatched. Here the CDR3 reads CASSLETGGAWYGYTF. CDR3 nucleotides: TGTGCCAGCAGCTTAGAGACAGGGGGCGCTTGGTATGGCTACACCTTC.

This chain links TRBV6-1 with TRBJ1-2; D unclear. Germline V gives CDR1 MNHNS, CDR2 SASEGT. The CDR3 is 13 amino acids. V was clipped by 5 bases and J by 4 bases, with 11 bases between them. The CDR3 nucleotides are TGTGCCAGCAGTTATGACGGGAGCTATGGCTACACCTTC. This codes for CASSYDGSYGYTF.

This clone was counted between two and nine times. V and J are TRBV15 and TRBJ2-1, with a tentative D call TRBD1 (5 bases). Germline CDR1 is LNHNV and CDR2 is YYDKDF (reference sequence). The CDR3 totals 15 residues. The V and J ends lost 0 bases and 8 bases respectively, with 14 bases between them. In nucleotides, the CDR3 is TGTGCCACCAGCAGAGAGGGCAGGGTGTACGATGAGCAGTTCTTC. Translated: CATSREGRVYDEQFF.